A single sample is the source of the 8 T cell receptor beta chains below, sequenced in a study of follicular helper T cells after annual influenza vaccination. The time point here: 2014-2015 season, 7 days after vaccination. Clones were read by immunoSEQ multiplex PCR, and TCRdb kept only the in-frame ones, dropping some. The sample shows 7,000 to 10,000 clones, 65% to 85% of them seen only once. Sequencing was performed on CXCR5+ CD38- circulating T follicular helper cells from blood, taken 7 days after influenza vaccination. Sample subset: circulating Tfh, non-naive CD4+CXCR5+PD-1+ (ICOS+CD38+ or ICOS-CD38-). Receptors were obtained from an adult who received the influenza vaccine.

The rearrangement links TRBV5-1 to TRBJ2-1, with D unresolved. V was shortened by 6 bases and J by 6 bases, with 7 bases between the two germline ends. Per germline, CDR1 SGHRS and CDR2 YFSETQ. CDR3 size: 11 residues. The CDR3, as DNA: TGCGCCAGCAAGTTTCTCAATGAGCAGTTCTTC. Encoded protein: CASKFLNEQFF.

This chain joins TRBV29-1 and TRBJ2-5; the D gene is possibly TRBD2 (5 bases). The CDR3 is 13 amino acids. The germline V gene encodes CDR1 SQVTM and CDR2 ANQGSEA. V gave up 6 bases and J gave up 1 base, with 12 bases separating them. CDR3: CSVGAQTQETQYF. As DNA, the CDR3 is TGCAGCGTGGGAGCGCAAACCCAAGAGACCCAGTACTTC.

The genes are TRBV10-3 and TRBJ1-5; D unresolved. The CDR3 runs 14 residues. Trimming removed 4 bases from V and 1 base from J, with 8 bases in between. Germline V gene sequence: CDR1 ENHRY, CDR2 SYGVKD. The CDR3 DNA reads as TGTGCCATCAGTGGAGGGAACAGCAATCAGCCCCAGCATTTT. Translation gives CAISGGNSNQPQHF.

The count of this clone is one. V usage is TRBV5-1 and J usage is TRBJ1-5; TRBD1 aligns across 9 bases. The CDR3 spans 15 residues. Germline assignment: CDR1 SGHRS and CDR2 YFSETQ. With V trimmed by 1 base and J by 5 bases, 4 bases remained unmatched. The CDR3 coding sequence is TGCGCCAGCAGCTTGACAGGGGGCAAAGATCAGCCCCAGCATTTT. It encodes CASSLTGGKDQPQHF.

The chain uses TRBV30 and TRBJ1-5, with 7 bases lining up with TRBD1. With 2 bases clipped from V and 2 bases from J, the junction kept 9 bases outside the gene matches. The length of the CDR3 is 16 residues. Germline V gene data show CDR1 as GTSNPN and CDR2 as SVGIG (reference sequence). CDR3 amino acids: CAWSPRGIGGNQPQHF. CDR3 nucleotides: TGTGCCTGGAGTCCCAGGGGGATAGGCGGCAATCAGCCCCAGCATTTT.

This clone was detected a few times. This chain joins TRBV18 and TRBJ1-5, with D maybe TRBD1 (5 bases). Germline CDR1 KGHSH, CDR2 LQKENI. Trimming took 6 bases from V and 1 from J, leaving 16 bases between them. The CDR3 loop spans 16 amino acids. This chain's CDR3 is CASSPSGGGSNQPQHF. The DNA of the CDR3 is TGTGCCAGCTCGCCCTCCGGGGGAGGCAGCAATCAGCCCCAGCATTTT.

This clone was seen only once. V usage is TRBV4-2 and J usage is TRBJ2-3, with D tentatively TRBD1 (7 bases). V was cut by 2 bases and J by 6 bases, with 18 bases left in between. Germline assignment: CDR1 LGHNA and CDR2 YNFKEQ. This CDR3 comprises 16 residues. The CDR3 is CASSQSFQGGLDTQYF. As DNA, the CDR3 is TGTGCCAGCAGCCAATCCTTCCAGGGGGGCTTGGATACGCAGTATTTT.

The chain has TRBV29-1 and TRBJ2-3; 9 bases map to TRBD1. Per germline, CDR1 SQVTM and CDR2 ANQGSEA. With V trimmed by 7 bases and J by 1 base, 9 bases remained unmatched. The CDR3 is 15 residues long. The CDR3 reads CSASNRDRGTDTQYF. The DNA for the CDR3 is TGCAGCGCCAGCAACCGGGACAGGGGCACAGATACGCAGTATTTT.